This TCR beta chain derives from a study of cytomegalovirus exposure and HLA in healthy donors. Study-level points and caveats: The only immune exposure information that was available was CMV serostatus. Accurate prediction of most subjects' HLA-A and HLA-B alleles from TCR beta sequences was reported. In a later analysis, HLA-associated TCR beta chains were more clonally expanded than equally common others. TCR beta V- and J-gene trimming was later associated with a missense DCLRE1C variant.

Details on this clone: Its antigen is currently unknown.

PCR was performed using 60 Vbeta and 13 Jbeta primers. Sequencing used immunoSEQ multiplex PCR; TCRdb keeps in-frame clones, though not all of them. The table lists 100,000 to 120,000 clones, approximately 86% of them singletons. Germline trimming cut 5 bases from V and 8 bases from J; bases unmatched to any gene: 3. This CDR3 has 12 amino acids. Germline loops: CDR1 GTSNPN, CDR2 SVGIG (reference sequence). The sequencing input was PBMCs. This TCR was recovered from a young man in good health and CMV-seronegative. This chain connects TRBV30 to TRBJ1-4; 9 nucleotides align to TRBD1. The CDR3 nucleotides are TGTGCCTGGGGGACAGGGAGGGAAAAACTGTTTTTT. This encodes CAWGTGREKLFF.